This TCR beta chain came from a study of blood T cells in healthy people across ages. Then a second PCR, running about 6 to 11 cycles, was carried out with a sample-barcoded 5' primer and a J-beta primer mix. TCRdb re-analysed the 5' RACE reads in MiXCR, keeping a single row per CDR3 protein. The sample has fewer than 2,000,000 distinct CDR3 sequences, 30% to 35% seen once. This clonotype showed up just a few times. Its antigen remains unidentified. The CDR3 runs to 15 residues. Deletions cut 4 bases from V and 0 bases from J, with 13 bases between. In germline, CDR1 is DFQATT, CDR2 SNEGSKA (reference sequence). The study's findings and limits: Using unsorted PBMCs precluded a conclusive naive versus antigen-experienced comparison.

Sequences were obtained from blood. The chain uses TRBV20-1 and TRBJ2-1; D not resolved. The origin of this receptor is a young woman in good health. The CDR3 nucleotides read TGCAGTGCTACCGTTGGATCCGACTCCTACAATGAGCAGTTCTTC. This gives the protein CSATVGSDSYNEQFF.